The 6 T cell receptor beta chains reported below all come from one sample, sequenced in a study of Ad26.COV2.S vaccination and SARS-CoV-2 variants. Libraries were prepared by immunoSEQ multiplex PCR; TCRdb keeps only in-frame clonotypes and omits some of them. The profile covers fewer than 500,000 clones, with more than 80% appearing a single time and more than 10% taken by the ten largest. Treatment defined: roughly 20 received Ad26.COV2.S at low or high dose, single or two shots; about five received placebo; per-sample allocation not given. Material that was analyzed had been drawn on day 63 after the first vaccine or placebo injection. The sequenced sample was peripheral blood, obtained in a trial of Ad26.COV2.S vaccine versus placebo. Receptors originate from a person aged 18-60 years who received the Ad26.COV2.S COVID-19 vaccine or a placebo.

The V and J genes are TRBV28 and TRBJ1-5; no clear D. The V gene lost 10 bases and the J gene lost 0 bases, with 13 bases spanning the gap. Germline V gives CDR1 MDHEN, CDR2 SYDVKM. This CDR3 region has 14 residues. The chain's CDR3 is CATKAPDSNQPQHF. The DNA for the CDR3 is TGTGCCACCAAAGCGCCGGATAGCAATCAGCCCCAGCATTTT.

The V and J genes are TRBV2 and TRBJ2-2; TRBD2 is a possible D gene (7 bases). The germline CDR1 and CDR2 sequences are SNHLY and FYNNEI. The CDR3 extends over 15 amino acids. V was clipped by 8 bases and J by 5 bases, with 18 bases between them. The CDR3 spells CASSTTRGGTGELFF. The CDR3 DNA is TGTGCCAGCTCAACCACAAGGGGGGGAACCGGGGAGCTGTTTTTT.

This chain uses TRBV2 with TRBJ1-5; D is undetermined. This CDR3 has 13 amino acids. V was cut by 2 bases and J by 8 bases, with 10 bases left in between. The germline CDR1 and CDR2 sequences are SNHLY and FYNNEI. The CDR3 sequence: CASSEWGGEPQHF. The CDR3 bases are TGTGCCAGCAGTGAATGGGGTGGGGAGCCCCAGCATTTT.

This clone was detected only once. At the DNA level, this CDR3 is encoded by other sequences in the same sample as well. The chain links TRBV27 to TRBJ1-1, with unresolved D. Trimming stripped 0 bases from V and 0 bases from J, with 2 bases between. Germline values: CDR1 MNHEY, CDR2 SMNVEV (reference sequence). This CDR3 spans 13 amino acids. CDR3 nucleotides: TGTGCCAGCAGTTTATCAGTGAACACTGAAGCTTTCTTT. The encoded protein is CASSLSVNTEAFF.

This chain joins TRBV5-1 and TRBJ1-6, with D maybe TRBD1 (6 bases). The CDR3 is 14 amino acids. Per germline, CDR1 SGHRS and CDR2 YFSETQ. V lost 4 bases and J lost 7, with 12 bases in between. CDR3 region: CASSLGQRNSPLHF. For the CDR3, the DNA is TGCGCCAGCAGCCTTGGACAGCGAAATTCACCCCTCCACTTT.

Of note for this clone: Additional DNA sequences in this sample encode the identical CDR3. This chain links TRBV12-3 or TRBV12-4 with TRBJ2-1; D gene unclear. The CDR3 loop spans 11 amino acids. Trimming removed 6 bases from V and 5 bases from J, with 5 bases in between. CDR3 DNA: TGTGCCAGCAGCCGAAACAATGAGCAGTTCTTC. The encoded protein is CASSRNNEQFF.